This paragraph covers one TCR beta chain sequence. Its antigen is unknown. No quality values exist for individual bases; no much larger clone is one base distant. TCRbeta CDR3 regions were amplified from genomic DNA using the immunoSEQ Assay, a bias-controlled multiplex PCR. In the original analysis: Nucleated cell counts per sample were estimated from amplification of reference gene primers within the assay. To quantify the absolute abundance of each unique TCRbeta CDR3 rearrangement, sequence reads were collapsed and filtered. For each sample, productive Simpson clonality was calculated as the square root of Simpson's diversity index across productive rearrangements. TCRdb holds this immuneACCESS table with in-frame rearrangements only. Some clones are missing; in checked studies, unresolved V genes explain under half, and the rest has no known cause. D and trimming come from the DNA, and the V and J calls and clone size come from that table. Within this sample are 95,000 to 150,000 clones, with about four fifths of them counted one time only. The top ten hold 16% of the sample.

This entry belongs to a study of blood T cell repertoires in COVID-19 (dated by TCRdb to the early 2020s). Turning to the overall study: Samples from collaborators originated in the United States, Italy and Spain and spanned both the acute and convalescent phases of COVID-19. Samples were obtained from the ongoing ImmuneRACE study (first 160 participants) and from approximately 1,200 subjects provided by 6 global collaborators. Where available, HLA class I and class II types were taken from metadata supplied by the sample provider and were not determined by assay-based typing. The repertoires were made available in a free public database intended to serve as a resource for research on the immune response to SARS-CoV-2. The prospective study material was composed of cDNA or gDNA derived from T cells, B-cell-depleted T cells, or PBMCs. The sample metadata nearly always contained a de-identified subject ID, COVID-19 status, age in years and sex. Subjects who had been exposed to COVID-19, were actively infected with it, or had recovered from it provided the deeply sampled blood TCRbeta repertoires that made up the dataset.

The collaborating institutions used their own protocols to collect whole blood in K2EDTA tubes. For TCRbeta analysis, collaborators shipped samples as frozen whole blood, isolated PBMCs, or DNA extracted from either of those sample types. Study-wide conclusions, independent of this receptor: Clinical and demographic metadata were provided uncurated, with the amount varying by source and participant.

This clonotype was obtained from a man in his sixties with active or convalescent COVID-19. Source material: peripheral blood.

The bases are TGTGCCAGCAGCTTGGCGGGTCAGCCCCAGCATTTT. It translates to CASSLAGQPQHF. This sequence uses TRBV5-4 and TRBJ1-5, with the identity of the D gene unclear. Looking up the germline V gene (reference sequence) yields CDR1 SGHNT and CDR2 YYREEE. V gives up 0 bases and J gives up 6 bases, and the segment between their germline ends measures 4 bases. The CDR3 sequence holds 12 residues, the cysteine and phenylalanine included. The entry retains the CDR3 DNA only, 36 bases that are in frame from base 1.